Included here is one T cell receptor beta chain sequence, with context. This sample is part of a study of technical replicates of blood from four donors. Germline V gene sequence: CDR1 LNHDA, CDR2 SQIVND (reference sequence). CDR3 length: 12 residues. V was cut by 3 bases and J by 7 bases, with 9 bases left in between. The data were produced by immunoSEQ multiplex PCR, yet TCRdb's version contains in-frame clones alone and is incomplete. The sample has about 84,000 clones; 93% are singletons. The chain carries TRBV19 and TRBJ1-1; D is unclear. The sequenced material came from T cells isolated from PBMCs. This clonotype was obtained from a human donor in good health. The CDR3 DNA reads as TGTGCCAGTAGTATCGGAGGCAGTGAAGCTTTCTTT. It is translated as CASSIGGSEAFF. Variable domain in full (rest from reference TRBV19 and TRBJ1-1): DGGITQSPKYLFRKEGQNVTLSCEQNLNHDAMYWYRQDPGQGLRLIYYSQIVNDFQKGDIAEGYSVSREKKESFPLTVTSAQKNPTAFYLCASSIGGSEAFFGQGTRLTVV.